Shown below are 25 T cell receptor beta chains from a single sample sequenced in a study of T-cell memory formation after mild COVID-19. TCRdb fed the 5' RACE reads into MiXCR, producing one record per CDR3 protein. The table has 15,000 to 20,000 distinct CDR3 sequences, more than 20% seen once. Source material: PBMCs or a T cell subset sorted from them (not recorded which). The origin of the receptors is a man younger than 35 who had mild COVID-19 (a few samples of this study predate the infection). Cell type and time point are not known.

A word on this clonotype: A much larger clonotype is one base distant, so this may be a read error. The chain employs TRBV11-3 and TRBJ2-7, with D unresolved. V lost 4 bases, J lost 3 bases, and 16 bases lay in between. The CDR3 loop spans 15 amino acids. Germline values: CDR1 SGHNT, CDR2 YENEEA. CDR3 loop: CASSSDVAPYYEQYF. As DNA, the CDR3 is TGTGCCAGCAGCTCAGATGTTGCCCCGTACTACGAGCAGTACTTC.

This clonotype was detected ten times or more. This chain links TRBV7-3 with TRBJ2-3; TRBD2 matches 8 bases. Germline CDR1 and CDR2: SGHTA and FQGTGA. V trimming: 4 bases; J trimming: 2 bases; junction bases outside the gene matches: 8. CDR3 length: 16 residues. The CDR3 here is CASSSLGGGNTDTQYF. CDR3 bases: TGTGCCAGCAGCTCCCTAGGCGGGGGGAACACAGATACGCAGTATTTT.

This clonotype was recorded many times. The V call is TRBV27, the J call TRBJ1-1, with D possibly matching TRBD1 (5 bases). Germline-derived CDR1 and CDR2 are MNHEY and SMNVEV (reference sequence). This CDR3 is built from 17 residues. V shed 0 bases and J shed 8 bases, with 22 bases lying between them. CDR3 nucleotides: TGTGCCAGCAGTTTATCGGGGGGTTCCCTGGGTTGGGGAGAAGCTTTCTTT. Translation: CASSLSGGSLGWGEAFF.

This clonotype was found many times. CDR3 loop: CATRPTQGRLTEAFF. The CDR3 nucleotides are TGTGCCACCAGACCGACACAGGGGAGACTTACTGAAGCTTTCTTT. This rearrangement joins TRBV27 to TRBJ1-1, with 7 nucleotides matching TRBD1. Losses at the gene ends were 10 bases for V and 5 bases for J; bases not matched to a gene: 16. Germline V gives CDR1 MNHEY, CDR2 SMNVEV (reference sequence). The CDR3 length is 15 residues.

This clonotype was seen once. This chain joins TRBV6-1 and TRBJ2-7; tentatively, D is TRBD1 or TRBD2 (6 bases each). Trimming removed 3 bases from V and 0 bases from J, with 15 bases in between. Germline assignment: CDR1 MNHNS and CDR2 SASEGT. CDR3 size: 16 residues. The CDR3 spells CASSDEGGGSSYEQYF. The CDR3 DNA follows: TGTGCCAGCAGTGACGAGGGGGGCGGAAGCTCCTACGAGCAGTACTTC.

This clonotype was seen many times. The chain has TRBV7-6 and TRBJ2-2; D is unclear. Germline V CDR1 and CDR2: SGHVS, FNYEAQ. Between the trimmed V and J ends, which lost 5 bases and 1 base, there was a span of 11 bases. The CDR3 loop spans 15 amino acids. CDR3: CASSPARENTGELFF. CDR3 DNA sequence: TGTGCCAGCAGCCCCGCGAGAGAGAACACCGGGGAGCTGTTTTTT.

The chain uses TRBV12-3 or TRBV12-4 and TRBJ2-3, with 7 bases that match TRBD2. The ends lost 6 bases at V and 7 bases at J; junction bases unmatched: 7. CDR3 length: 13 residues. CDR3 loop: CASRREVRNTQYF. The CDR3 DNA reads as TGTGCCAGCAGACGGGAGGTGAGGAATACGCAGTATTTT.

This clonotype occurred many times. The chain recombines TRBV15 with TRBJ1-3; D is ambiguous. V was shortened by 4 bases and J by 7 bases, with 8 bases between the two germline ends. The CDR3 extends over 12 amino acids. CDR1 LNHNV and CDR2 YYDKDF come from the germline V gene (reference sequence). This chain's CDR3 is CATSIPSNTIYF. CDR3 nucleotide sequence: TGTGCCACCAGCATCCCTAGTAACACCATATATTTT.

In its sample, this clonotype was seen many times. Here the CDR3 reads CASSYSRAALSYEQYF. CDR3 in DNA: TGTGCCAGCAGTTACTCGAGGGCGGCCCTCTCCTACGAGCAGTACTTC. The V gene is TRBV6-5, the J gene TRBJ2-7; D perhaps matches TRBD2 (5 bases). With 0 bases removed from V and 0 bases from J, the gap between germline ends came to 12 bases. Germline V CDR1 and CDR2: MNHEY, SVGAGI. CDR3 length: 16 amino acids.

This clonotype has ten or more counts. This CDR3 reads CSVESTAGAYEQYF. CDR3 sequence (DNA): TGCAGCGTTGAAAGTACGGCAGGGGCCTACGAGCAGTACTTC. V usage is TRBV29-1 and J usage is TRBJ2-7, with D perhaps matching TRBD1 (6 bases). The V end was cut by 2 bases, the J end by 2 bases, with 13 bases between. The CDR3 runs 14 residues. Per germline, CDR1 SQVTM and CDR2 ANQGSEA.

In nucleotides, the CDR3 is TGTGCCAGCTCACTTCGGACAGGAGCTCTCTCTGGGGCCAACGTCCTGACTTTC. It yields the protein CASSLRTGALSGANVLTF. The rearrangement uses TRBV18 and TRBJ2-6; 7 bases agree with TRBD1. The length of the CDR3 is 18 residues. Unmatched junction bases numbered 9, after V lost 4 bases and J lost 0 bases. The V gene's germline CDR1 is KGHSH and CDR2 LQKENI.

In this sample, this clonotype turned up many times. This rearrangement joins TRBV5-1 to TRBJ2-1; 9 nucleotides match TRBD2. There are 18 residues in the CDR3. V lost 4 bases and J lost 4; bases outside the gene matches: 15. Germline CDR1 and CDR2: SGHRS and YFSETQ. The chain's CDR3 is CASSPAASGITPYNEQFF. The CDR3 DNA sequence: TGCGCCAGCAGCCCGGCGGCTAGCGGGATCACGCCTTACAATGAGCAGTTCTTC.

The V gene is TRBV2, the J gene TRBJ2-7; 9 bases line up with TRBD1. From germline, CDR1 is SNHLY and CDR2 FYNNEI. V was pared by 6 bases and J by 3 bases, with 12 bases of the junction left unmatched. The CDR3 loop spans 16 amino acids. CDR3 sequence: CASRGQGDVYYYEQYF. The CDR3 nucleotides read TGTGCCAGCAGGGGACAGGGTGATGTCTACTACTACGAGCAGTACTTC.

This clonotype was observed at least ten times. The rearrangement joins TRBV11-2 to TRBJ1-1, with D unresolved. This CDR3 spans 14 amino acids. Germline V gives CDR1 SGHAT, CDR2 FQNNGV. V dropped 1 base and J dropped 4 bases, with 10 bases sitting between them. CDR3 amino acids: CASSLARSGTEAFF. Here the CDR3 DNA reads TGTGCCAGCAGCTTAGCACGGTCCGGCACTGAAGCTTTCTTT. The full variable domain, rest sourced from reference TRBV11-2 and TRBJ1-1, is EAGVAQSPRYKIIEKRQSVAFWCNPISGHATLYWYQQILGQGPKLLIQFQNNGVVDDSQLPKDRFSAERLKGVDSTLKIQPAKLEDSAVYLCASSLARSGTEAFFGQGTRLTVV.

V gene TRBV10-2 combines with J gene TRBJ2-3; 8 bases fit TRBD2. The CDR3 has 15 amino acids. Looked up from germline, CDR1 is WSHSY and CDR2 is SAAADI. The trim removed 2 bases at V and 3 bases at J, leaving 4 bases unmatched. This CDR3 is CASSEARGGTDTQYF. The CDR3 DNA sequence: TGCGCCAGCAGTGAGGCCCGGGGGGGGACAGATACGCAGTATTTT.

The J gene is TRBJ1-6, the V gene TRBV7-9; possible D gene TRBD1, 5 bases. Per the germline V gene, CDR1 is SEHNR and CDR2 is FQNEAQ (reference sequence). CDR3 length equals 16 residues. Trimming took 5 bases from V and 8 from J, leaving 19 bases between them. For the CDR3, the DNA is TGTGCCAGCAGCGACGGGGGTGGGGGAATATATTCACCCCTCCACTTT. Encoded protein: CASSDGGGGIYSPLHF. The variable domain in full, with the rest retrieved from reference TRBV7-9 and TRBJ1-6, is DTGVSQNPRHKITKRGQNVTFRCDPISEHNRLYWYRQTLGQGPEFLTYFQNEAQLEKSRLLSDRFSAERPKGSFSTLEIQRTEQGDSAMYLCASSDGGGGIYSPLHFGNGTRLTVT.

This clonotype has at least ten counts. V and J are TRBV5-4 and TRBJ2-1; TRBD1 matches at 7 bases. The CDR3 spans 17 residues. Per the germline V gene, CDR1 is SGHNT and CDR2 is YYREEE (reference sequence). The J segment lost 4 bases and the V segment lost 4 bases, leaving 14 bases of the junction unmatched. The DNA for the CDR3 is TGTGCCAGCAGCCCCCTCCCCACAGGGGCTGCTTACAATGAGCAGTTCTTC. The encoded protein is CASSPLPTGAAYNEQFF. Using reference TRBV5-4 and TRBJ2-1 for the parts outside the CDR3, the full variable domain is ETGVTQSPTHLIKTRGQQVTLRCSSQSGHNTVSWYQQALGQGPQFIFQYYREEENGRGNFPPRFSGLQFPNYSSELNVNALELDDSALYLCASSPLPTGAAYNEQFFGPGTRLTVL.

The gene calls are TRBV7-9 and TRBJ2-1, with D uncertain. The CDR3 has 16 amino acids. Germline V gives CDR1 SEHNR, CDR2 FQNEAQ (reference sequence). The V end lost 5 bases, the J end lost 8 bases, and 22 bases lay between the germline ends. CDR3 DNA: TGTGCCAGCAGCCCAGTTAGCCCCCAGGTTGTGGATGAGCAGTTCTTC. It is translated as CASSPVSPQVVDEQFF.

This clonotype was found once. The J gene is TRBJ2-1, the V gene TRBV7-9; the D gene is possibly TRBD1 (5 bases). The CDR3 is 15 residues long. Germline values: CDR1 SEHNR, CDR2 FQNEAQ (reference sequence). V lost 0 bases to trimming and J lost 5 bases, with 11 bases between them. CDR3: CASSLAIRVHNEQFF. The CDR3 DNA is TGTGCCAGCAGCTTAGCCATCAGGGTCCACAATGAGCAGTTCTTC.

The chain uses TRBV7-9 and TRBJ1-2; D unclear. The CDR3 is 17 residues long. Trimming left V 2 bases short and J 2 bases short, with 18 bases between. Per germline, CDR1 SEHNR and CDR2 FQNEAQ (reference sequence). CDR3 coding DNA: TGTGCCAGCAGCTTACTTTCGCGAGACTTTATAAACTATGGCTACACCTTC. Protein: CASSLLSRDFINYGYTF.

In its sample, this clonotype was seen a few times. The rearrangement joins TRBV5-4 to TRBJ2-7; a weak D match, TRBD1 (5 bases). Trimming removed 1 base at V and 3 bases at J, with 11 bases between. CDR1 and CDR2 (germline): SGHNT, YYREEE (reference sequence). The CDR3 is 14 amino acids. The CDR3, as DNA: TGTGCCAGCAGCTTGCAGGGCGACCTCTACGAGCAGTACGTC. Translation: CASSLQGDLYEQYV.

This clonotype was seen many times. This chain connects TRBV20-1 to TRBJ2-3; 12 bases match TRBD2. Germline V lookup: CDR1 DFQATT, CDR2 SNEGSKA (reference sequence). V was clipped by 4 bases and J by 6 bases; unmatched bases: 11. CDR3 length: 16 residues. CDR3 coding DNA: TGCAGTGCTACCCTAGCGGGGGGGCCCTGGTCGGATACGCAGTATTTT. This codes for CSATLAGGPWSDTQYF.

This clonotype was recorded at least ten times. The V gene is TRBV7-2, the J gene TRBJ2-7; a weak D match, TRBD1 (5 bases). V was pared by 2 bases and J by 5 bases, with 16 bases between. Germline values: CDR1 SGHTA, CDR2 FQGNSA. This CDR3 is built from 15 residues. In nucleotides, the CDR3 is TGTGCCAGCAGCTTATGGCCAGGGTTTGTCCACGAGCAGTACTTC. Translated: CASSLWPGFVHEQYF.

This clonotype came up a few times. This CDR3 is CASSPVRVSYNSPLHF. CDR3 nucleotides: TGTGCCAGCTCGCCAGTAAGGGTCTCCTATAATTCACCCCTCCACTTT. The chain is built from TRBV18 and TRBJ1-6; no clear D gene. The V end lost 6 bases, the J end lost 0 bases, and 12 bases lay between the germline ends. CDR1 is KGHSH, CDR2 LQKENI, per germline. This CDR3 has 16 residues.

This clonotype was seen at least ten times. The V call is TRBV7-2, the J call TRBJ1-1; D is unresolved. Germline V CDR1 and CDR2: SGHTA, FQGNSA. This CDR3 region has 15 residues. Deletions cut 1 base from V and 0 bases from J, with 9 bases between. The CDR3 reads CASSLVGGLNTEAFF. The CDR3 DNA reads as TGTGCCAGCAGCTTAGTCGGTGGTTTGAACACTGAAGCTTTCTTT.